One sample yielded the 19 T cell receptor beta chains listed below, sequenced in a study of cytomegalovirus exposure and HLA in healthy donors. PCR primers comprised 60 Vbeta and 13 Jbeta primers. Only in-frame clones appear in the TCRdb table, and some are missing; sequencing was by immunoSEQ multiplex PCR. The sample records 45,000 to 65,000 clones, 72% being singletons. The sample comprised PBMCs. Receptor source: a woman aged 45-65 years in good health and CMV-seropositive.

The J gene is TRBJ2-7, the V gene TRBV28, with 12 bases fitting TRBD2. There are 13 residues in the CDR3. V was pared by 5 bases and J by 4 bases, with 0 bases of the junction left unmatched. The germline V gene encodes CDR1 MDHEN and CDR2 SYDVKM. DNA for the CDR3: TGTGCCAGCAGTGGGACTAGCGGGTACGAGCAGTACTTC. Translating gives CASSGTSGYEQYF.

The chain joins TRBV5-1 to TRBJ2-1, with D maybe TRBD2 (6 bases). V shed 4 bases and J shed 1 base, with 24 bases lying between them. The CDR3 contains 19 residues. The V gene's germline CDR1 is SGHRS and CDR2 YFSETQ. In DNA form, the CDR3 reads TGCGCCAGCAGCCCAAGACGCGATAATAGCGGCGCTTCCTACAATGAGCAGTTCTTC. The encoded protein is CASSPRRDNSGASYNEQFF.

The J gene is TRBJ1-4, the V gene TRBV27; 7 bases are a match to TRBD1. There are 15 residues in the CDR3. CDR1 and CDR2 (germline): MNHEY, SMNVEV (reference sequence). Trimming removed 5 bases from V and 9 bases from J; junction bases left unmatched: 12. In nucleotides, the CDR3 is TGTGCCAGCAGTACATGGGACAGCTTCGATCAAAAACTGTTTTTT. This codes for CASSTWDSFDQKLFF.

This clone was counted a few times. The V and J genes are TRBV7-6 and TRBJ2-1, with 9 bases matching TRBD2. The junction had 6 bases not matched to a gene; V was cut back by 0 bases and J by 3 bases. CDR3 size: 17 residues. From germline, CDR1 is SGHVS and CDR2 FNYEAQ. CDR3 in DNA: TGTGCCAGCAGCTTAGCGCCTAGCGGGAACTACTACAATGAGCAGTTCTTC. Translated, it gives CASSLAPSGNYYNEQFF. Based on the CDR3 plus reference TRBV7-6 and TRBJ2-1, the full variable domain is GAGVSQSPRYKVTKRGQDVALRCDPISGHVSLYWYRQALGQGPEFLTYFNYEAQQDKSGLPNDRFSAERPEGSISTLTIQRTEQRDSAMYRCASSLAPSGNYYNEQFFGPGTRLTVL.

This chain joins TRBV27 and TRBJ2-2; 10 nucleotides agree with TRBD2. V gave up 5 bases and J gave up 4 bases; unmatched junction bases: 4. The CDR3 length is 15 residues. Germline V gene data show CDR1 as MNHEY and CDR2 as SMNVEV (reference sequence). CDR3 region: CASSLTSGATGELFF. For the CDR3, the DNA is TGTGCCAGCAGTCTTACTAGCGGGGCCACCGGGGAGCTGTTTTTT.

The gene calls are TRBV9 and TRBJ2-2; 7 nucleotides agree with TRBD1. The V segment lost 3 bases and the J segment 8 bases; nucleotides outside the gene matches: 4. Germline CDR1 is SGDLS and CDR2 is YYNGEE. There are 13 residues in the CDR3. The CDR3 nucleotides read TGTGCCAGCAGCGACAGGGGTAGTGGGGAGCTGTTTTTT. It yields the protein CASSDRGSGELFF.

This clone was seen a handful of times. The chain is built from TRBV7-2 and TRBJ2-1; TRBD2 aligns across 8 bases. The V and J ends lost 2 bases and 7 bases, in that order; junction bases with no gene match: 7. Germline V gives CDR1 SGHTA, CDR2 FQGNSA. The CDR3 spans 15 residues. The CDR3 region is CASSLIAGGLNEQFF. CDR3 nucleotides: TGTGCCAGCAGCTTAATCGCGGGGGGCCTTAATGAGCAGTTCTTC.

The rearrangement uses TRBV28 and TRBJ2-3, with TRBD2 matching 8 bases. The CDR3 covers 17 residues. Germline loops: CDR1 MDHEN, CDR2 SYDVKM. The V gene end was trimmed by 6 bases and the J gene end by 2 bases; junction bases not matched to a gene: 13. DNA for the CDR3: TGTGCCAGCAGACCCCGTGGCTCAGCGGGGGTCACAGATACGCAGTATTTT. Translation: CASRPRGSAGVTDTQYF.

The chain carries TRBV7-2 and TRBJ2-7; TRBD2 is a possible D gene (7 bases). The CDR3 length is 13 residues. The germline CDR1 and CDR2 sequences are SGHTA and FQGNSA. CDR3 residues: CATKRGATYEQYF. CDR3 bases: TGTGCGACCAAACGGGGGGCCACCTACGAGCAGTACTTC. Using reference TRBV7-2 and TRBJ2-7 for the parts outside the CDR3, the full variable domain is GAGVSQSPSNKVTEKGKDVELRCDPISGHTALYWYRQSLGQGLEFLIYFQGNSAPDKSGLPSDRFSAERTGGSVSTLTIQRTQQEDSAVYLCATKRGATYEQYFGPGTRLTVT.

The chain employs TRBV18 and TRBJ1-5, with D tentatively TRBD1 (6 bases). Trimming removed 2 bases at V and 5 bases at J, with 10 bases between. CDR3 length: 14 amino acids. Germline V CDR1 and CDR2: KGHSH, LQKENI. The CDR3 protein is CASSPSGGDQPQHF. The CDR3 DNA follows: TGTGCCAGCTCACCAAGTGGGGGCGATCAGCCCCAGCATTTT.

This clone was counted a few times. The chain joins TRBV6-4 to TRBJ2-1; TRBD2 might be the D (6 bases). Germline CDR1 is MRHNA and CDR2 is SNTAGT. CDR3 length equals 13 residues. Between the trimmed V and J ends, which lost 4 bases and 3 bases, there was a span of 7 bases. The CDR3 here is CASSAGDYNEQFF. DNA of the CDR3: TGTGCCAGCAGTGCGGGGGACTACAATGAGCAGTTCTTC.

The chain employs TRBV14 and TRBJ1-2; 9 bases are a match to TRBD1. V lost 1 base, J lost 7 bases, and 4 bases stayed unmatched. From germline, CDR1 is SGHDN and CDR2 FVKESK. This CDR3 is 14 amino acids long. Here the CDR3 reads CASSQGGTGSGYTF. The CDR3 DNA follows: TGTGCCAGCAGCCAAGGAGGGACAGGGTCTGGCTACACCTTC.

The table lists this clone with a few counts. The chain employs TRBV6-6 and TRBJ2-1; 7 bases map to TRBD1. CDR1 is MNHNY, CDR2 SVGAGI, per germline (reference sequence). V lost 6 bases and J lost 5; bases outside the gene matches: 4. The CDR3 extends over 13 amino acids. CDR3 sequence: CASSWDSDNEQFF. In DNA form, the CDR3 reads TGTGCCAGCAGCTGGGACAGCGACAATGAGCAGTTCTTC.

The rearrangement links TRBV5-6 to TRBJ2-5; tentatively, D is TRBD1 (5 bases). The CDR3 length is 15 residues. Trimming left V 4 bases short and J 4 bases short, with 17 bases between. Germline V CDR1 and CDR2: SGHDT, YYEEEE. CDR3 coding DNA: TGTGCCAGCAGCCTCGTCAGGGATTACGGAGAGACCCAGTACTTC. This encodes CASSLVRDYGETQYF.

The chain employs TRBV29-1 and TRBJ2-7; tentatively, D is TRBD2 (7 bases). The CDR3 runs 18 residues. V was trimmed by 3 bases and J by 6 bases, leaving 30 bases between them. Germline CDR1 SQVTM, CDR2 ANQGSEA. CDR3 region: CSVEGLEGGTRGIGEQYF. The CDR3 coding sequence is TGCAGCGTTGAGGGCTTGGAGGGGGGGACACGGGGGATCGGCGAGCAGTACTTC.

The rearrangement uses TRBV6-5 and TRBJ2-4; possible D gene TRBD2, 6 bases. The CDR3 spans 14 residues. V was trimmed by 0 bases and J by 6 bases, leaving 9 bases between them. In germline, CDR1 is MNHEY, CDR2 SVGAGI. The CDR3 loop reads CASSYSQGGNIQYF. CDR3 DNA: TGTGCCAGCAGTTACTCGCAGGGAGGAAACATTCAGTACTTC.

The DNA of the CDR3 is TGTGCCAGCAGGATTAAAGATCAACGAAGACACATGAACACTGAAGCTTTCTTT. It yields the protein CASRIKDQRRHMNTEAFF. V gene TRBV21-1 combines with J gene TRBJ1-1; the table assigns TRBD1, which was not confirmed against the DNA. TRBV21-1 is recorded as a pseudogene. The CDR3 is 18 amino acids.

Only one count was recorded for this clone. This rearrangement joins TRBV6-1 to TRBJ1-2; D ambiguous. Germline V lookup: CDR1 MNHNS, CDR2 SASEGT. The V end lost 2 bases, the J end lost 11 bases, and 15 bases lay between the germline ends. The CDR3 is 13 amino acids. CDR3: CASSEWPSSEYTF. Here the CDR3 DNA reads TGTGCCAGCAGTGAATGGCCGTCCTCAGAATACACCTTC.

This clone is a singleton in its sample. CDR3 DNA sequence: TGTGCCAGCACTTCACTAGTAAGCACAGATACGCAGTATTTT. It yields the protein CASTSLVSTDTQYF. V usage is TRBV28 and J usage is TRBJ2-3; tentatively, D is TRBD2 (5 bases). CDR1 and CDR2 from the germline V gene are MDHEN and SYDVKM. V dropped 7 bases and J dropped 0 bases, with 11 bases sitting between them. The CDR3 contains 14 residues.